The 5 T cell receptor beta chains listed next were all sequenced from one sample in a study of cytomegalovirus exposure and HLA in healthy donors. Primers: 60 Vbeta forward and 13 Jbeta reverse. Measured with immunoSEQ multiplex PCR; TCRdb has only the in-frame clones, and not every one. The top ten clones hold about 10% of a sample with about 120,000 clones, about four fifths of them seen once. The material sequenced was PBMCs. These TCRs come from a female donor in good health and CMV-seropositive.

The chain combines TRBV9 with TRBJ1-3, with 10 bases lining up with TRBD1. This CDR3 is built from 17 residues. Trimming removed 4 bases from V and 0 bases from J; junction bases left unmatched: 7. Per germline, CDR1 SGDLS and CDR2 YYNGEE. In DNA form, the CDR3 reads TGTGCCAGCAGCCTAATGACAGGGGGCTTCTCTGGAAACACCATATATTTT. Protein sequence: CASSLMTGGFSGNTIYF.

V is TRBV7-9 and J is TRBJ1-1; TRBD1 agrees at 7 bases. J gave up 1 base and V 4 bases, and 6 bases lay outside the gene matches. This CDR3 is built from 15 residues. Germline CDR1 SEHNR, CDR2 FQNEAQ (reference sequence). The CDR3: CASSSAGQRNTEAFF. DNA of the CDR3: TGTGCCAGCAGCTCAGCGGGACAGAGGAACACTGAAGCTTTCTTT.

This chain links TRBV11-1 with TRBJ2-1, with a possible D match to TRBD2 (6 bases). In germline, CDR1 is SGHAT, CDR2 FQDESV (reference sequence). Trimming removed 1 base from V and 9 bases from J, with 16 bases in between. The CDR3 contains 15 residues. The CDR3 region has the DNA TGTGCCAGCAGCTTAGAAGGCGGGAACTCGGGTGAGCAGTTCTTC. Translation: CASSLEGGNSGEQFF.

This clone has just one count. V is TRBV2 and J is TRBJ1-5; 7 nucleotides line up with TRBD1. Germline lookup yields CDR1 SNHLY and CDR2 FYNNEI. The J segment lost 6 bases and the V segment lost 3 bases, leaving 5 bases of the junction unmatched. The CDR3 has 14 residues. The CDR3 DNA follows: TGTGCCAGCAGTGACAGACAGGGCAGTCAGCCCCAGCATTTT. It codes for CASSDRQGSQPQHF.

The V and J genes are TRBV18 and TRBJ2-3, with a tentative D call TRBD1 (6 bases). CDR3 length: 16 residues. V dropped 2 bases and J dropped 2 bases, with 14 bases sitting between them. Germline V gene lookup returns CDR1 KGHSH and CDR2 LQKENI. The chain's CDR3 is CASSPLGTSATDTQYF. DNA for the CDR3: TGTGCCAGCTCACCATTGGGGACAAGTGCCACAGATACGCAGTATTTT.